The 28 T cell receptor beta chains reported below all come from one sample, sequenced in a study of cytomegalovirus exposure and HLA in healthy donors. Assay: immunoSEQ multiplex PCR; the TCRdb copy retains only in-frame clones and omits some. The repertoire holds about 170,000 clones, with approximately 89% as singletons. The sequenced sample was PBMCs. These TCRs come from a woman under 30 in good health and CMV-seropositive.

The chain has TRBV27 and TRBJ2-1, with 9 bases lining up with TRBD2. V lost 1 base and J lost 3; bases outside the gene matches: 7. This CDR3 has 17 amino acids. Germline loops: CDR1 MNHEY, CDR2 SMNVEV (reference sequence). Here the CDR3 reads CASSLYISGRSYNEQFF. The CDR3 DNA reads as TGTGCCAGCAGTTTATATATAAGCGGGAGGAGCTACAATGAGCAGTTCTTC.

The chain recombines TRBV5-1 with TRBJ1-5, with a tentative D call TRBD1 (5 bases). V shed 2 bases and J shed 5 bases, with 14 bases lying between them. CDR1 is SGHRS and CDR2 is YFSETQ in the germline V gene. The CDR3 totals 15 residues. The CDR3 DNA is TGCGCCAGCAGCTTTGGAGACAGCTCTTATCAGCCCCAGCATTTT. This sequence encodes CASSFGDSSYQPQHF.

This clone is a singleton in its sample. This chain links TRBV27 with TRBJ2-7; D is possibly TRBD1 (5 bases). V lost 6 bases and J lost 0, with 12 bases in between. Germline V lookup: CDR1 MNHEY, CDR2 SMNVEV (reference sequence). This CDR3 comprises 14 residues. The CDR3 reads CASRLEQASYEQYF. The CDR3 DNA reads TGTGCCAGCAGGTTGGAACAGGCCTCCTACGAGCAGTACTTC.

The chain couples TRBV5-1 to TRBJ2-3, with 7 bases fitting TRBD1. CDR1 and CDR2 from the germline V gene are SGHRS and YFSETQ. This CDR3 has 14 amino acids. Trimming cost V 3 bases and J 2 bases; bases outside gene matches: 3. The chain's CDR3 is CASSSGTVTDTQYF. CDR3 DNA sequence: TGCGCCAGCAGCTCCGGGACAGTCACAGATACGCAGTATTTT.

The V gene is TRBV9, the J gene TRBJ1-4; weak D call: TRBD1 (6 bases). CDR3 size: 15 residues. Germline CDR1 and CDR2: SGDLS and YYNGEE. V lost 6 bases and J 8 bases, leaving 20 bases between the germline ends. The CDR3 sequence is CASTVGPGTREKLFF. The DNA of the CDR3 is TGTGCCAGCACTGTCGGCCCCGGGACAAGGGAAAAACTGTTTTTT.

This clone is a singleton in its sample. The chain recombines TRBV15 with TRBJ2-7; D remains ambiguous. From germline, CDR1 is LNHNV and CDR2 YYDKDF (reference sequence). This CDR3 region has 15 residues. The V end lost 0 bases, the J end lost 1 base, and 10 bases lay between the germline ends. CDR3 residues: CATSRDLYQSYEQYF. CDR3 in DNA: TGTGCCACCAGCAGAGATTTGTACCAGTCCTACGAGCAGTACTTC.

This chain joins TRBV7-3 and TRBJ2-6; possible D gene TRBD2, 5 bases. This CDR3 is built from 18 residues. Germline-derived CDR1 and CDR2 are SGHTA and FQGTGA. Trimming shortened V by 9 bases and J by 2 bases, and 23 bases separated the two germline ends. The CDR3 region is CASLSEAPRVPGANVLTF. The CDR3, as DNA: TGTGCCAGTCTGTCGGAGGCTCCCCGGGTTCCTGGGGCCAACGTCCTGACTTTC.

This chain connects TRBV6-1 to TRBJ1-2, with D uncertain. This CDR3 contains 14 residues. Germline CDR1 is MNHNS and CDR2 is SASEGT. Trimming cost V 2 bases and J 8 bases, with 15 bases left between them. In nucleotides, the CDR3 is TGTGCCAGCAGTGAACCCGGATCCCGACTGGGCTACACCTTC. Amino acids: CASSEPGSRLGYTF.

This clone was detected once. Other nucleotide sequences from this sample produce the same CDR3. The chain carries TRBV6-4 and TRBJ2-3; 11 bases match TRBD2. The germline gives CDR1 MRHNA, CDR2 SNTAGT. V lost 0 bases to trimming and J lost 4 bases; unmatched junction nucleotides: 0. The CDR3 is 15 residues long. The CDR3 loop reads CASSDSSGRADTQYF. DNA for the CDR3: TGTGCCAGCAGTGACTCTAGCGGGAGGGCAGATACGCAGTATTTT.

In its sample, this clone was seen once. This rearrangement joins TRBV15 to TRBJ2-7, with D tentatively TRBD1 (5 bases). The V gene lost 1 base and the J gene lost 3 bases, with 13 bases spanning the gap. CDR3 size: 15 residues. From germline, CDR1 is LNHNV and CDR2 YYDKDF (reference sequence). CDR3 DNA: TGTGCCACCAGCAGAGGAGACAGCCCCTTCTACGAGCAGTACTTC. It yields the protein CATSRGDSPFYEQYF.

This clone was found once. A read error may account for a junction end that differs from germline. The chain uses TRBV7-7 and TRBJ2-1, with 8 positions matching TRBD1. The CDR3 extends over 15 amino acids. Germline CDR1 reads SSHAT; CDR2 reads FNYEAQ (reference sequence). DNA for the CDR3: TGTGCTAGCAGCCCAGGACAGGGACCCTACAATGAGCAGTTCTTC. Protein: CASSPGQGPYNEQFF.

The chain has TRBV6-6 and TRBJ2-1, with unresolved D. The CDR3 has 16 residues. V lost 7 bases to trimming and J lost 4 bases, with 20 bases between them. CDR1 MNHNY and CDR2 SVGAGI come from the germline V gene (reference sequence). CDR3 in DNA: TGTGCCAGCAACGCCCGCCGAGGCGGAGAATACAATGAGCAGTTCTTC. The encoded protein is CASNARRGGEYNEQFF.

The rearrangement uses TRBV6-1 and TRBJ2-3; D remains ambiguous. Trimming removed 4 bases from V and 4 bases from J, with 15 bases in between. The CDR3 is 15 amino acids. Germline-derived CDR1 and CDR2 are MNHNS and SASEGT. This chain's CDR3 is CASSGLSQAADTQYF. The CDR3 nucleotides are TGTGCCAGCAGTGGATTGAGTCAGGCAGCAGATACGCAGTATTTT.

The CDR3 sequence is CASSLGLAGGDTQYF. The CDR3 DNA reads TGCGCCAGCAGCCTGGGACTAGCGGGAGGGGATACGCAGTATTTT. The rearrangement joins TRBV5-1 to TRBJ2-3, with 16 positions matching TRBD2. V was clipped by 4 bases and J by 6 bases; unmatched bases: 2. The CDR3 sequence is 15 residues long. CDR1 is SGHRS and CDR2 is YFSETQ in the germline V gene.

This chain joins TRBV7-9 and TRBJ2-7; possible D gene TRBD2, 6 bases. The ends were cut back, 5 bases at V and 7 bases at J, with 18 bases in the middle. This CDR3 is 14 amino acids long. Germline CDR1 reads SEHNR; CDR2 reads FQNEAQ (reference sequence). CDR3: CASSPRRDLGEQYF. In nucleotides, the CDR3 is TGTGCCAGCAGCCCCCGACGGGACTTGGGAGAGCAGTACTTC. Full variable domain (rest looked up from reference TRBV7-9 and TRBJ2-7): DTGVSQNPRHKITKRGQNVTFRCDPISEHNRLYWYRQTLGQGPEFLTYFQNEAQLEKSRLLSDRFSAERPKGSFSTLEIQRTEQGDSAMYLCASSPRRDLGEQYFGPGTRLTVT.

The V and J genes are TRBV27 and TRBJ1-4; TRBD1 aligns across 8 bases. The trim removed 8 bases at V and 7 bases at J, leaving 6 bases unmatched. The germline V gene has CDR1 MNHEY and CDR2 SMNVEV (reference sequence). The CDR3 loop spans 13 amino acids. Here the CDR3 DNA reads TGTGCCAGCCGCAGGGGGCTGTTTGAAAAACTGTTTTTT. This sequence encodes CASRRGLFEKLFF. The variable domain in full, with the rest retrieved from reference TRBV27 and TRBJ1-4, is EAQVTQNPRYLITVTGKKLTVTCSQNMNHEYMSWYRQDPGLGLRQIYYSMNVEVTDKGDVPEGYKVSRKEKRNFPLILESPSPNQTSLYFCASRRGLFEKLFFGSGTQLSVL.

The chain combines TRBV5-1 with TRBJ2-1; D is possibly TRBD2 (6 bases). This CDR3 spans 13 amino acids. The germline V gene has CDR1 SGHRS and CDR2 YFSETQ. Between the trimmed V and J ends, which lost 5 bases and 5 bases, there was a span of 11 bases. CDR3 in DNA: TGCGCCAGCAGGGAGGGTTCCCACAATGAGCAGTTCTTC. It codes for CASREGSHNEQFF.

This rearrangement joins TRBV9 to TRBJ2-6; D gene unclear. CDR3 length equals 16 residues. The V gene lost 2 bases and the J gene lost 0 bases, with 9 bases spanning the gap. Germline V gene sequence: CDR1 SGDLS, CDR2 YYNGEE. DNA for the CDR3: TGTGCCAGCAGCGTGCCGCGTGCCTCTGGGGCCAACGTCCTGACTTTC. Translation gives CASSVPRASGANVLTF.

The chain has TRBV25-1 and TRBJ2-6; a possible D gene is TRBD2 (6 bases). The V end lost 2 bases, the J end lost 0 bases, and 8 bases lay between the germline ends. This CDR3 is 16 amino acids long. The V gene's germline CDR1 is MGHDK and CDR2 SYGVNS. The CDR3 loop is CASSEAGSSGANVLTF. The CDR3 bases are TGTGCCAGCAGTGAAGCCGGGAGCTCTGGGGCCAACGTCCTGACTTTC.

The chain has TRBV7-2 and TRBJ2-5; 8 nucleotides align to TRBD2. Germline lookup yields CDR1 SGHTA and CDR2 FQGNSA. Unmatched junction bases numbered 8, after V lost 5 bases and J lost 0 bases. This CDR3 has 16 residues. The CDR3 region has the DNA TGTGCCAGCAGCCCCGGACTAGCCCGGTACCAAGAGACCCAGTACTTC. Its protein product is CASSPGLARYQETQYF.

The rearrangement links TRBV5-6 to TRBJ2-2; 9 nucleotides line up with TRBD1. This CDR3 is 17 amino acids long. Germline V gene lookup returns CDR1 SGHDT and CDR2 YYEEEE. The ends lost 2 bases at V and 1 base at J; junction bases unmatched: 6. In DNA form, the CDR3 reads TGTGCCAGCAGCTTATTAGGACAGGGGCAGAACACCGGGGAGCTGTTTTTT. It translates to CASSLLGQGQNTGELFF.

For the CDR3, the DNA is TGTGCCAGCGCAGAATACAGGGATTACAATGAGCAGTTCTTC. It yields the protein CASAEYRDYNEQFF. The chain employs TRBV2 and TRBJ2-1, with a tentative D call TRBD1 (6 bases). This CDR3 has 14 residues. Trimming stripped 8 bases from V and 4 bases from J, with 15 bases between. Per the germline V gene, CDR1 is SNHLY and CDR2 is FYNNEI.

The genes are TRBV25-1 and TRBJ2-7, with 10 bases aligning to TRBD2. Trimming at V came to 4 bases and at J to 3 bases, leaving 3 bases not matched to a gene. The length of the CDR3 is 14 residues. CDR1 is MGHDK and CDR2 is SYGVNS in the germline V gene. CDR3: CASSVASGSYEQYF. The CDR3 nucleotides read TGTGCCAGCAGTGTAGCTAGCGGGAGCTACGAGCAGTACTTC.

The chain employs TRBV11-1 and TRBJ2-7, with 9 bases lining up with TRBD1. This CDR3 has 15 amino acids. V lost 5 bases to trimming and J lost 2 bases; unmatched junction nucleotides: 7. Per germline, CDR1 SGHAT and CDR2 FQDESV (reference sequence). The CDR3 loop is CASSRADRGPYEQYF. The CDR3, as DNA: TGTGCCAGCAGCAGGGCGGACAGGGGCCCCTACGAGCAGTACTTC. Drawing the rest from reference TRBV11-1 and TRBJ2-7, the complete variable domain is EAEVAQSPRYKITEKSQAVAFWCDPISGHATLYWYRQILGQGPELLVQFQDESVVDDSQLPKDRFSAERLKGVDSTLKIQPAELGDSAMYLCASSRADRGPYEQYFGPGTRLTVT.

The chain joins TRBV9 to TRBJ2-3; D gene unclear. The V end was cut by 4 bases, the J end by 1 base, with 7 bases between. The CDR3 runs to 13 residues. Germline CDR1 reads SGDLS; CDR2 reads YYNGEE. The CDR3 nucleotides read TGTGCCAGCAGCTTCACGGGCACAGATACGCAGTATTTT. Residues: CASSFTGTDTQYF.

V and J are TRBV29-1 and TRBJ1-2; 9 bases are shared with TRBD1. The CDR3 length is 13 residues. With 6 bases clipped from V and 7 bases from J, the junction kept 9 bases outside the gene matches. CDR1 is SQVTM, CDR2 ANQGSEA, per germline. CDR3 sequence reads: CSVTDRGESGYTF. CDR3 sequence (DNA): TGCAGCGTGACGGACAGGGGTGAAAGTGGCTACACCTTC.

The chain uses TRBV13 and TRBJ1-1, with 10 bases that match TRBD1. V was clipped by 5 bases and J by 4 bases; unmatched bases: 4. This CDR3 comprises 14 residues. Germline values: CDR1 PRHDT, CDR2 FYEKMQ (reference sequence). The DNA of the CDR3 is TGTGCCAGCAGCCACTGGACAGGGGGCACTGAAGCTTTCTTT. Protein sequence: CASSHWTGGTEAFF.

CDR3 sequence (DNA): TGTGCCTGGAGTGGGGGCATCTCTGGAAACACCATATATTTT. This translates into CAWSGGISGNTIYF. The V gene is TRBV30, the J gene TRBJ1-3; maybe TRBD1 (5 bases). The CDR3 covers 14 residues. Germline values: CDR1 GTSNPN, CDR2 SVGIG (reference sequence). Deletions cut 1 base from V and 0 bases from J, with 7 bases between.